These T cell receptor beta chains were read from a single sample in a study of blood T cell repertoires in COVID-19. Assay: immunoSEQ multiplex PCR; the TCRdb copy retains only in-frame clones and omits some. The table has around 300,000 clones, roughly 85% seen once. Sequencing was done on a sample of PBMCs or T cells enriched from blood (not recorded which). The receptors shown here come from a woman between 40 and 50 years old who had recovered from COVID-19. Each CDR3 is given with its conserved first and last residue. D genes are given only for firm matches. Only some rows state a clone size, as once, few, many or a class for expanded clones.

d_call,v_call,j_call,clone_size,cdr3_nt,cdr3_aa
-,TRBV2,TRBJ2-5,many,TGTGCCAGCAGTCCTCCCTTTCAAGAGACCCAGTACTTC,CASSPPFQETQYF
TRBD1,TRBV7-6,TRBJ2-3,-,TGTGCCAGCAGCTCGGGACAGCCGGGATCTACAGATACGCAGTATTTT,CASSSGQPGSTDTQYF
-,TRBV29-1,TRBJ1-2,-,TGCAGCGTTGAACCTCGTTATGGCTACACCTTC,CSVEPRYGYTF
TRBD2,TRBV2,TRBJ2-1,once,TGTGCCAGCATCTTAGGGGCGGTAGCGGGTAACCTGTTCTTC,CASILGAVAGNLFF
TRBD2,TRBV6-5,TRBJ2-7,-,TGTGCCAGCAGTACCCGGACTAGCCCTTCCTACGAGCAGTACTTC,CASSTRTSPSYEQYF
-,TRBV24-1,TRBJ1-1,once,TGTGCCACCACCAACACAGGGAACACTGAAGCTTTCTTT,CATTNTGNTEAFF
TRBD2,TRBV5-1,TRBJ2-1,-,TGCGCCAGCAGCTACGCGGGACTAGCGGGAGCCAACTCCTACAATGAGCAGTTCTTC,CASSYAGLAGANSYNEQFF
-,TRBV6-2/TRBV6-3,TRBJ2-5,-,TGTGCCAGCAGCCCCGTGACATACCAAGAGACCCAGTACTTC,CASSPVTYQETQYF
-,TRBV7-6,TRBJ1-1,-,TGTGCCAGCAGCGGGGGGGGGAACACTGAAGCTTTCTTT,CASSGGGNTEAFF
-,TRBV6-2/TRBV6-3,TRBJ2-2,-,TGTGCCAGCAGTTCCCCCGAGGCAGCGAACACCGGGGAGCTGTTTTTT,CASSSPEAANTGELFF
TRBD2,TRBV5-8,TRBJ2-5,-,TGTGCCAGCAGTAACCGACAGGTGCTAGCGGGACCACAAGAGACCCAGTACTTC,CASSNRQVLAGPQETQYF
-,TRBV11-3,TRBJ2-5,-,TGTGCCAGCAGCATAACAGGGTTAGAGACCCAGTACTTC,CASSITGLETQYF